This T cell receptor beta chain was recovered during a study of CD8+ T cells in alopecia areata. Treatment here: oral pan-JAK inhibitor, 5-10 mg twice daily. In alopecia areata patients, both lesional scalp punch biopsies and peripheral blood were collected. This CDR3 spans 15 amino acids. Per the germline V gene, CDR1 is SEHNR and CDR2 is FQNEAQ (reference sequence). The germline V and J ends were trimmed by 5 bases and 1 base, with 11 bases remaining between them. Extracted RNA was reverse transcribed, and the resulting cDNA served as sequencing template. Profiling relied on immunoSEQ multiplex PCR, and the TCRdb table lists in-frame clones only, not all of them. The profile shows about 110,000 clones, 84% of them singletons. This clone was picked up a small number of times.

This chain joins TRBV7-9 and TRBJ2-2; D is unresolved. Material: CD8+ T cells sorted from blood, obtained at week 24, from a patient treated with tofacitinib. The TCR sequence derives from a human donor with alopecia areata. The CDR3 spells CASSHPYLNTGELFF. Written as DNA, the CDR3 is TGTGCCAGCAGCCATCCATACCTGAACACCGGGGAGCTGTTTTTT.